This TCR beta chain was sequenced for a study of cytomegalovirus exposure and HLA in healthy donors. Amplification used 60 Vbeta primers and 13 Jbeta primers. Produced via immunoSEQ multiplex PCR; TCRdb's table is partial and in-frame only. Here the sample spans about 160,000 clones, 60% to 75% being singletons. This CDR3 has 15 amino acids. The germline V gene encodes CDR1 SGHVS and CDR2 FQNEAQ. The trim removed 1 base at V and 4 bases at J, leaving 4 bases unmatched. The clonotype was recovered from a woman between 50 and 59 years old in good health and CMV-seropositive. The sequenced material came from PBMCs. V usage is TRBV7-8 and J usage is TRBJ2-3, with 8 bases identical to TRBD1. The CDR3 sequence: CASSLEQGDADTQYF. The CDR3 DNA reads TGTGCCAGCAGCTTAGAACAGGGGGATGCAGATACGCAGTATTTT.